This T cell receptor beta chain was sequenced during a study of cytomegalovirus exposure and HLA in healthy donors. Study overall: Most donors, 70% to 85% of approximately 400 genotyped, fell in the Caucasian-associated ancestry cluster.

In the PCR, 60 Vbeta and 13 Jbeta primers were used. Method: immunoSEQ multiplex PCR; TCRdb's copy keeps in-frame clones and lacks some. The sample lists 99,000 or so clones, about 83% occurring once. Points on this clone: What it binds is not known.

Trimming removed 4 bases at V and 7 bases at J, with 8 bases between. The CDR3 spans 13 residues. In germline, CDR1 is LGHNA, CDR2 YSLEER. Study-wide results and limits: Most of the CMV-associated TCR beta chains (in a later analysis) appeared to be HLA-restricted. It was reportedly the case that the classifier diagnosed cytomegalovirus status with high specificity and sensitivity. In all likelihood, a cluster of highly shared sequence variants was a sequencing artifact.

This receptor was obtained from a man aged 18 to 30 in good health and CMV-seronegative. V is TRBV4-3 and J is TRBJ1-6; D unresolved. Sequencing was carried out using PBMCs. The CDR3 DNA is TGCGCCAGCAGCCGAGACATCAATTCACCCCTCCACTTT. The encoded protein is CASSRDINSPLHF.